The TCR beta chain described here comes from a study of CD8 T cells in ankylosing spondylitis. The CDR3 length is 15 residues. V was clipped by 3 bases and J by 4 bases, with 13 bases between them. The germline V gene encodes CDR1 SGHTA and CDR2 FQGTGA. TCRdb processed the 5' RACE reads anew with MiXCR; each CDR3 protein has one entry. The data contain approximately 25,000 distinct CDR3 sequences, over 6.5% of them singletons. The J gene is TRBJ2-1, the V gene TRBV7-3; weak D call: TRBD2 (7 bases). The sequenced sample consisted of blood. This TCR came from a male donor with ankylosing spondylitis or in good health (not recorded which). The CDR3 coding sequence is TGTGCCAGCAGCTTTGGCGGGGGCCTTTACAATGAGCAGTTCTTC. Encoded protein: CASSFGGGLYNEQFF.